This T cell receptor (beta chain) was identified during a study of blood T cell repertoires in COVID-19. Study-wide context: Sites in the United States, Italy and Spain provided acute and convalescent COVID-19 samples. In each case, the material was cDNA or gDNA derived from T cells, B-cell-depleted T cells, or PBMCs.

Notes on this clone: Germline and junction disagree at one end, which may indicate a read error.

Per the original data handling: Amplification of reference gene primers provided the estimated nucleated cell counts. Here immunoSEQ multiplex PCR was the method, and the copy in TCRdb shows in-frame clones only, minus some. The V and J calls and clone size come from that table; D and trimming were worked out from the DNA. The sample carries 30,000 to 40,000 clones, 85% recorded once. The sequence derives from an older woman with active COVID-19. Sequencing was done on a sample of peripheral blood.

For the CDR3, the DNA is TGTGCCAGCAGCTCATCCGGGACTGGGGACCCCCACTTC. This sequence encodes CASSSSGTGDPHF. The J gene is TRBJ2-5, the V gene TRBV7-3; D may be TRBD2 (6 bases). Per germline, CDR1 SGHTA and CDR2 FQGTGA. The length of the CDR3 is 13 residues.